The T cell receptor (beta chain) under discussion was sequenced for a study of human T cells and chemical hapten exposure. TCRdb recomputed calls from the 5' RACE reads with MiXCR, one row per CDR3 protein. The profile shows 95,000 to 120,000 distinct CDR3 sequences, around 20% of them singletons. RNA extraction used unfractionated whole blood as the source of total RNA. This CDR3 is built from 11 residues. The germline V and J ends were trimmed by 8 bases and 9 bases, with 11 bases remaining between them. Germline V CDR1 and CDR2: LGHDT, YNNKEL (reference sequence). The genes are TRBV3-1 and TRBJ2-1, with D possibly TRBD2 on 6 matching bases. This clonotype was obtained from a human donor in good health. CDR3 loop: CASLGGGEQFF. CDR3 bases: TGTGCCAGCTTGGGGGGAGGTGAGCAGTTCTTC.